A single sample gave rise to the 10 T cell receptor beta chains below, sequenced in a study of Graves' ophthalmopathy and Graves' hyperthyroidism. Researchers took RNA transcripts and amplified TCR beta CDR3 regions from them. The workflow started with a first-round RT-PCR run with HTBI primers and then moved on to a second-round multiplex PCR. MiXCR, applied by TCRdb to the multiplex PCR reads, yields one record per CDR3 protein. Of roughly 160,000 distinct CDR3 sequences in the sample, 37% were seen once. Sequencing input: peripheral blood. These receptors were collected from a woman aged 40 to 50 with Graves' ophthalmopathy.

Ten or more counts support this clonotype. An end of the junction does not agree with germline; a read error may underlie this. The chain has TRBV6-2 or TRBV6-3 and TRBJ1-5; a possible D gene is TRBD1 (5 bases). This CDR3 comprises 16 residues. The germline V gene has CDR1 MNHEY and CDR2 SVGEGT. CDR3 protein: CASSYRGEGSSQPQHF. The CDR3 nucleotides read TGTGCCAGCAGTTACCGAGGGGAGGGAAGCAGTCAGCCCCAGCATTTT.

This clonotype has ten or more counts. The DNA for the CDR3 is TGCGCCAGCAGCCAAAACAGGGATTCACCCCTCCACTTT. It encodes CASSQNRDSPLHF. The chain joins TRBV5-1 to TRBJ1-6, with a tentative D call TRBD1 (6 bases). The CDR3 contains 13 residues. The germline CDR1 and CDR2 sequences are SGHRS and YFSETQ. The V gene lost 4 bases and the J gene lost 8 bases, with 10 bases spanning the gap.

This clonotype was picked up many times. The rearrangement links TRBV12-3 or TRBV12-4 to TRBJ1-5; D perhaps matches TRBD1 (5 bases). The CDR3 runs 16 residues. Trimming took off 4 bases at V and 0 bases at J, with 13 bases between the two ends. The CDR3 DNA reads as TGTGCCAGCAGTTCAAGGGCAGGGTTTAGCAATCAGCCCCAGCATTTT. Translation gives CASSSRAGFSNQPQHF.

This clonotype occurred many times. The genes are TRBV6-5 and TRBJ2-7, with D uncertain. V was trimmed by 0 bases and J by 0 bases, leaving 9 bases between them. CDR1 and CDR2 (germline): MNHEY, SVGAGI. The length of the CDR3 is 15 residues. The CDR3 loop is CASSYSAQGSYEQYF. Written as DNA, the CDR3 is TGTGCCAGCAGTTACTCGGCGCAAGGCTCCTACGAGCAGTACTTC.

This clonotype was observed many times. The CDR3 sequence: CAWSRGRGNIQYF. In DNA, the CDR3 is TGTGCCTGGAGTCGAGGCAGGGGAAACATTCAGTACTTC. This chain uses TRBV30 with TRBJ2-4, with D tentatively TRBD1 (6 bases). V was pared by 2 bases and J by 6 bases, with 11 bases between. The CDR3 covers 13 residues. Germline assignment: CDR1 GTSNPN and CDR2 SVGIG (reference sequence). Together with reference TRBV30 and TRBJ2-4, the CDR3 gives the full variable domain: SQTIHQWPATLVQPVGSPLSLECTVEGTSNPNLYWYRQAAGRGLQLLFYSVGIGQISSEVPQNLSASRPQDRQFILSSKKLLLSDSGFYLCAWSRGRGNIQYFGAGTRLSVL.

This clonotype was seen at least ten times. The V call is TRBV7-9, the J call TRBJ2-7; D remains unclear. This CDR3 is 12 amino acids long. Germline V lookup: CDR1 SEHNR, CDR2 FQNEAQ (reference sequence). The ends were cut back, 5 bases at V and 7 bases at J, with 12 bases in the middle. Written as DNA, the CDR3 is TGTGCCAGCAGCCCCCTAGGTAGGGAGCAGTACTTC. This translates into CASSPLGREQYF.

This clonotype was seen more than once but under ten times. CDR3: CASSLAPSGGGRETQYF. CDR3 sequence (DNA): TGTGCCAGCAGTTTAGCTCCTAGCGGGGGAGGACGAGAGACCCAGTACTTC. The chain is built from TRBV12-3 or TRBV12-4 and TRBJ2-5; 10 bases are a match to TRBD2. The CDR3 totals 17 residues. V dropped 0 bases and J dropped 4; count of bases not matched to a gene: 8.

The CDR3 loop is CSARGARMEAYEQYF. The CDR3 DNA reads TGCAGTGCTAGAGGAGCGCGAATGGAGGCCTACGAGCAGTACTTC. V is TRBV20-1 and J is TRBJ2-7, with D perhaps TRBD2 (5 bases). Trimming stripped 1 base from V and 2 bases from J, with 15 bases between. Germline-derived CDR1 and CDR2 are DFQATT and SNEGSKA (reference sequence). The CDR3 loop spans 15 amino acids.

This clonotype was counted at least ten times. J is TRBJ1-1 and V is TRBV28, with a possible D match to TRBD1 (6 bases). The length of the CDR3 is 14 residues. Germline lookup yields CDR1 MDHEN and CDR2 SYDVKM. V lost 5 bases and J 3 bases, leaving 13 bases between the germline ends. The CDR3 region is CASSPTGFYTEAFF. In DNA form, the CDR3 reads TGTGCCAGCAGTCCAACAGGGTTCTACACTGAAGCTTTCTTT. Supplemented by reference TRBV28 and TRBJ1-1, the full variable domain reads DVKVTQSSRYLVKRTGEKVFLECVQDMDHENMFWYRQDPGLGLRLIYFSYDVKMKEKGDIPEGYSVSREKKERFSLILESASTNQTSMYLCASSPTGFYTEAFFGQGTRLTVV.

The chain's CDR3 is CASIQDGNQPQHF. CDR3 bases: TGTGCCAGCATCCAGGACGGTAATCAGCCCCAGCATTTT. This chain connects TRBV28 to TRBJ1-5; no clear D gene. Germline loops: CDR1 MDHEN, CDR2 SYDVKM. V was shortened by 7 bases and J by 4 bases, with 11 bases between the two germline ends. The CDR3 spans 13 residues.